The present entry profiles one T cell receptor (beta chain) with its context. Antigen specificity is unknown. This sample stems from a study of tissue T cells after allogeneic stem cell transplantation. The table came from immunoSEQ multiplex PCR; TCRdb's copy has only in-frame clones and leaves some out. The table shows just under 10,000 clones, with more than 50% occurring only once. Comparators were a few non-transplant cancer patients without known GI disease. V shed 5 bases and J shed 4 bases, with 9 bases lying between them. CDR1 and CDR2 from the germline V gene are SNHLY and FYNNEI. The CDR3 sequence is 13 residues long. Findings of the study overall: Few T cell clones were shared across patients, but motif clusters showed tissue-specific shared signatures. The study did not identify alloreactive or antigen-specific tissue TCRs, and some clones might be persisting host cells.

The sequence derives from a woman aged 18-49 years with breast cancer. The source material was tissue from the jejunum, sampled at autopsy. The chain employs TRBV2 and TRBJ1-3; TRBD1 might be the D (6 bases). DNA for the CDR3: TGTGCCAGCAGTTCAGGGGCGGGAAACACCATATATTTT. This sequence encodes CASSSGAGNTIYF. Using reference TRBV2 and TRBJ1-3 for the parts outside the CDR3, the full variable domain is EPEVTQTPSHQVTQMGQEVILRCVPISNHLYFYWYRQILGQKVEFLVSFYNNEISEKSEIFDDQFSVERPDGSNFTLKIRSTKLEDSAMYFCASSSGAGNTIYFGEGSWLTVV.